This T cell receptor beta chain derives from a study of post-analysis software for immune sequencing data (dated by TCRdb to about 2015). Regarding the research as a whole: Disease courses on record covered relapsing-remitting, secondary progressive and progressive-relapsing multiple sclerosis, though some patients had no subtype annotation. The patient repertoires were set against under 13 previously published healthy control repertoires from donors whose ages ranged from about 6 to 25 years. A subset of samples was prepared in parallel using single-end sample barcoding, then pooled and co-amplified after Illumina adapter ligation. The investigation overall reported the following: Direct clustering with F measure revealed strong co-clustering of samples prepared in the same batch, which led to a batch-effect correction. Several TRBV segments, including TRBV5-6, TRBV5-1 and TRBV20-1, were significantly more frequent in patients than controls. Normalized Chao1 diversity was significantly lower in multiple sclerosis patients than controls, suggesting substantial peripheral T-cell clonal expansion. The control group was slightly older than the multiple sclerosis patient group.

To note about this clonotype: Its antigen remains unidentified. One end of the junction varies from germline; a read error may be responsible.

To demonstrate the VDJtools post-analysis software, TCR beta repertoires were profiled from the peripheral blood of roughly 12 young patients with multiple sclerosis. The multiple sclerosis patients were children and adolescents ranging in age from about 6 to 17 years. Its CDR3 holds 12 amino acids, cysteine through phenylalanine. The only DNA kept is the CDR3, 36 bases in frame from the first base. Per the germline V gene (reference sequence), LNHNV is the CDR1 and YYDKDF is the CDR2. Library creation used PCR. Sequenced on an Illumina HiSeq 2500. To reduce PCR and sequencing biases, unique molecular identifiers were incorporated into the TCR beta cDNA libraries. Roughly 0.5 million cDNA molecules were obtained per 1 to 10 million input T cells, so each molecule approximated one T cell. Patient libraries were prepared and sequenced with the same protocol used for the earlier healthy control dataset. Samples belonging to the same batch were prepared together, multiplexed and sequenced on a shared HiSeq lane. As for how the authors treated the data: Raw barcoded reads were processed with MIGEC, discarding single-read molecular identifier groups before consensus assembly and CDR3 extraction. VDJtools was used for post-analysis of the clonotype tables, and diversity was normalized by down-sampling every dataset to the size of the smallest sample. In repertoire overlap clustering, CDR3 amino acid sequences, but not nucleotide sequences, were matched to correct batch-related cross-sample contamination. Through fastp at Q25 and MiXCR, TCRdb rebuilt clones from the public reads, retaining in-frame beta chains. Each CDR3 protein appears once, grouped with its most common genes and DNA. The V and J calls and clone size are TCRdb's, not the authors'. The table for this sample lists some 690,000 distinct CDR3 sequences; approximately 60% of them were counted only once. The ten largest account for approximately 10% of the sample.

This receptor was obtained from a girl under 10 years old with multiple sclerosis. The chain is assembled from TRBV15 and TRBJ2-4; the D segment cannot be called with confidence. The sample was blood. The DNA sequence reads TGTGCCACCAGCAGAGATTTTTCCCCCCCTCACTTC. Its amino acids are CATSRDFSPPHF. Reference TRBV15 and TRBJ2-4 genes cover what lies past the CDR3, so the full variable domain is DAMVIQNPRYQVTQFGKPVTLSCSQTLNHNVMYWYQQKSSQAPKLLFHYYDKDFNNEADTPDNFQSRRPNTSFCFLDIRSPGLGDTAMYLCATSRDFSPPHFGAGTRLSVL.